A single sample is the source of the 12 T cell receptor beta chains below, sequenced in a study of blood T cell repertoires in COVID-19. The assay was immunoSEQ multiplex PCR, and TCRdb's table has in-frame clones only and misses some. The table includes 400,000 to 550,000 clones, roughly 89% detected once. Sequencing used peripheral blood. The source is a woman in her twenties or thirties with acute or convalescent COVID-19.

Only a few counts were recorded for this clone. This chain joins TRBV19 and TRBJ2-1; D is perhaps TRBD2 (5 bases). V gave up 3 bases and J gave up 4 bases, with 7 bases separating them. CDR3 length: 13 residues. Germline CDR1 is LNHDA and CDR2 is SQIVND (reference sequence). CDR3 loop: CASSIGVYNEQFF. The CDR3 nucleotides read TGTGCCAGTAGTATCGGGGTTTACAATGAGCAGTTCTTC.

This clone has a handful of counts. CDR3 DNA: TGTGCCAGCAGCCGGACAGGGGGCGATCAGCCCCAGCATTTT. Amino acid sequence: CASSRTGGDQPQHF. The V call is TRBV7-9, the J call TRBJ1-5; 11 bases are a match to TRBD1. V lost 5 bases, J lost 5 bases, and 2 bases stayed unmatched. Germline assignment: CDR1 SEHNR and CDR2 FQNEAQ (reference sequence). The CDR3 runs 14 residues.

This chain joins TRBV6-9 and TRBJ1-3; D is possibly TRBD1 (6 bases). From germline, CDR1 is MNHGY and CDR2 SVAAGI. The CDR3 is made up of 14 amino acids. Trimming removed 11 bases from V and 6 bases from J, with 20 bases in between. In nucleotides, the CDR3 is TGTGCCGGCCCAAACCGGGACACCGAAAACACCATATATTTT. Its translation: CAGPNRDTENTIYF.

This clone was seen just once. The V and J genes are TRBV6-5 and TRBJ1-4; no firm D call. This CDR3 spans 15 amino acids. Germline V gene sequence: CDR1 MNHEY, CDR2 SVGAGI. V was cut by 2 bases and J by 8 bases, with 15 bases left in between. The DNA for the CDR3 is TGTGCCAGCAGTTACGCCTCTGAAACGGGGGAAAAACTGTTTTTT. Its protein product is CASSYASETGEKLFF.

To note about this clone: The sample contains more than one DNA sequence encoding this CDR3. The gene calls are TRBV12-3 or TRBV12-4 and TRBJ2-7; no firm D call. V was trimmed by 6 bases and J by 0 bases, leaving 6 bases between them. There are 12 residues in the CDR3. The CDR3 DNA is TGTGCCAGCAGCCCGAGCTCCTACGAGCAGTACTTC. Amino acid sequence: CASSPSSYEQYF.

The CDR3 spells CASSQVPSDRHSGNTIYF. CDR3 bases: TGCGCCAGCAGCCAAGTCCCCTCGGACAGACACTCTGGAAACACCATATATTTT. The chain combines TRBV4-1 with TRBJ1-3; tentatively, D is TRBD1 (6 bases). In germline, CDR1 is MGHRA, CDR2 YSYEKL. V dropped 1 base and J dropped 0 bases, with 16 bases sitting between them. The CDR3 sequence is 18 residues long.

The chain couples TRBV5-6 to TRBJ1-5, with no clear D. The CDR3 has 15 residues. Germline CDR1 and CDR2: SGHDT and YYEEEE. Between the trimmed V and J ends, which lost 6 bases and 4 bases, there was a span of 17 bases. The CDR3 region has the DNA TGTGCCAGCAACCGTCAAGAGGCCGGGAATCAGCCCCAGCATTTT. This translates into CASNRQEAGNQPQHF.

The J gene is TRBJ2-5, the V gene TRBV6-5; 7 bases match TRBD1. CDR1 is MNHEY, CDR2 SVGAGI, per germline. This CDR3 is built from 14 residues. Trimming removed 7 bases from V and 0 bases from J; junction bases left unmatched: 5. Here the CDR3 reads CASNDRANQETQYF. The DNA for the CDR3 is TGTGCCAGCAACGACAGGGCTAACCAAGAGACCCAGTACTTC.

A single count supports this clone. In nucleotides, the CDR3 is TGTGCCAGCAGTTACTCGAGAACTGGAGACATTCAGTACTTC. Translated, it gives CASSYSRTGDIQYF. The genes are TRBV6-5 and TRBJ2-4; D unresolved. The germline V gene encodes CDR1 MNHEY and CDR2 SVGAGI. The CDR3 has 14 amino acids. Between the trimmed V and J ends, which lost 0 bases and 8 bases, there was a span of 11 bases.

J is TRBJ1-2 and V is TRBV5-1; a weak D match, TRBD1 (5 bases). Germline V gene lookup returns CDR1 SGHRS and CDR2 YFSETQ. This CDR3 contains 19 residues. Trimming cost V 0 bases and J 5 bases, with 26 bases left between them. The CDR3 DNA sequence: TGCGCCAGCAGCTTGGAGGGGACTGTTTCTTTCAAGCTTCTTTATGGCTACACCTTC. Residues: CASSLEGTVSFKLLYGYTF.

The genes are TRBV28 and TRBJ2-5; TRBD1 might be the D (6 bases). Germline CDR1 is MDHEN and CDR2 is SYDVKM. V was shortened by 7 bases and J by 0 bases, with 15 bases between the two germline ends. This CDR3 contains 15 residues. CDR3 loop: CASTLGTQYQETQYF. CDR3 coding DNA: TGTGCCAGCACCCTGGGGACACAATACCAAGAGACCCAGTACTTC.

The chain links TRBV5-5 to TRBJ1-4; D remains unclear. Trimming shortened V by 0 bases and J by 3 bases, and 9 bases separated the two germline ends. The CDR3 extends over 15 amino acids. Germline CDR1 SGHKS, CDR2 YYEKEE (reference sequence). The CDR3 loop reads CASSLVGEANEKLFF. DNA of the CDR3: TGTGCCAGCAGCTTGGTGGGAGAGGCTAATGAAAAACTGTTTTTT.